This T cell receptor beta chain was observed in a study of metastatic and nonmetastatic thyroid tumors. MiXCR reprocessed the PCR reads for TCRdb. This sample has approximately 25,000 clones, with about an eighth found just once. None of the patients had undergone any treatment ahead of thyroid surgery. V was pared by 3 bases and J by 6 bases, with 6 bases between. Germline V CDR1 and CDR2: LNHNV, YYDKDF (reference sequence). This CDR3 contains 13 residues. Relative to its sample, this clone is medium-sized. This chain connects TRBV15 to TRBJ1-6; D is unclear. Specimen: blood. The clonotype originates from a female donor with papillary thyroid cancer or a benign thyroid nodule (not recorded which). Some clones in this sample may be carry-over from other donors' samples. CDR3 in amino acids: CATSRGANSPLHF. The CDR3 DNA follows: TGTGCCACCAGCAGGGGCGCTAATTCACCCCTCCACTTT.